This is a list of T cell receptor beta chains from one sample in a study of neurological immune-mediated disorders. TCRdb reanalysed the 5' RACE reads using MiXCR and keeps one entry per CDR3 protein. Among 65,000 to 90,000 distinct CDR3 sequences listed, around a tenth were seen once. The sequencing sample was made of PBMCs. Receptor source: a man aged 40-49 years in good health. Both conserved end residues are part of each CDR3. Fields, in order: clone size, J gene, D gene, V gene, CDR3 protein, CDR3 DNA. A D gene is named only where the DNA matches it firmly. Clone size is given for some rows only: seen once, a few or many times, or a class if the clone is expanded.

many | TRBJ2-7 | NA | TRBV5-1 | CASSSTTGGDSYEQYF | TGCGCCAGCAGCTCCACAACAGGGGGGGACTCCTACGAGCAGTACTTC
many | TRBJ1-1 | NA | TRBV5-1 | CASSREGDGGEAFF | TGCGCCAGCAGCCGAGAAGGGGATGGGGGTGAAGCTTTCTTT
many | TRBJ1-3 | NA | TRBV6-5 | CASSTAAGSFSGNTIYF | TGTGCCAGCTCCACGGCGGCAGGGTCCTTCTCTGGAAACACCATATATTTT
many | TRBJ2-4 | NA | TRBV6-4 | CASSDWGVDKNIQYF | TGTGCCAGCAGTGACTGGGGGGTGGACAAAAACATTCAGTACTTC
few | TRBJ2-3 | TRBD2 | TRBV6-1 | CASSDQRGGLDTQYF | TGTGCCAGCAGTGACCAGCGGGGGGGCCTAGATACGCAGTATTTT
many | TRBJ1-4 | NA | TRBV6-6 | CASSYSMGGIREKLFF | TGTGCCAGCAGTTACTCGATGGGGGGGATCCGTGAAAAACTGTTTTTT
many | TRBJ2-1 | TRBD2 | TRBV5-6 | CASSSGLVNEQFF | TGTGCCAGCAGCTCAGGACTAGTCAATGAGCAGTTCTTC
many | TRBJ2-5 | NA | TRBV12-3/TRBV12-4 | CASSFRRGETQYF | TGTGCCAGCAGTTTCCGGCGGGGAGAGACCCAGTACTTC
many | TRBJ2-1 | NA | TRBV12-3/TRBV12-4 | CASSPRGGPQFF | TGTGCCAGCAGTCCTAGGGGGGGGCCCCAGTTCTTC
NA | TRBJ1-2 | NA | TRBV27 | CASRGQGSTYGYTF | TGTGCCAGCAGGGGCCAGGGGTCTACCTATGGCTACACCTTC
many | TRBJ2-5 | TRBD2 | TRBV5-1 | CASSATSWRGGETQYF | TGCGCCAGCAGCGCCACAAGCTGGCGGGGGGGTGAGACCCAGTACTTC
many | TRBJ1-2 | NA | TRBV20-1 | CSATRQAENYGYTF | TGCAGTGCTACTAGACAGGCTGAGAACTATGGCTACACCTTC
many | TRBJ2-3 | NA | TRBV18 | CASSPQLAPLQDTQYF | TGTGCCAGCTCACCACAGCTGGCTCCTTTACAAGATACGCAGTATTTT
many | TRBJ1-1 | NA | TRBV2 | CASSDAARGVTEAFF | TGTGCCAGCAGTGATGCTGCCAGGGGAGTTACTGAAGCTTTCTTT
many | TRBJ2-1 | NA | TRBV5-1 | CASSPSALNEQFF | TGCGCCAGCAGCCCGTCGGCCCTCAATGAGCAGTTCTTC
many | TRBJ2-1 | TRBD2 | TRBV18 | CASSPRREWSGEQFF | TGTGCCAGCTCACCCCGGCGGGAGTGGTCGGGTGAGCAGTTCTTC
many | TRBJ2-7 | TRBD1 | TRBV25-1 | CASSETGYEQYF | TGTGCCAGCAGTGAGACAGGGTACGAGCAGTACTTC
many | TRBJ2-3 | TRBD2 | TRBV3-1 | CASSETSGTAQYF | TGTGCCAGCAGCGAGACTAGCGGAACGGCGCAGTATTTT
NA | TRBJ2-3 | NA | TRBV28 | CTSSFLLTFPSTDTQYF | TGTACCAGCAGTTTCCTTTTAACGTTCCCTAGCACAGATACGCAGTATTTT
many | TRBJ2-5 | NA | TRBV5-1 | CASSFHYVWSREAQETQYF | TGCGCCAGCAGCTTTCATTATGTTTGGTCGAGGGAAGCGCAAGAGACCCAGTACTTC
many | TRBJ2-5 | NA | TRBV6-5 | CASSTGSQETQYF | TGTGCCAGCAGCACCGGGTCTCAAGAGACCCAGTACTTC
few | TRBJ1-4 | NA | TRBV20-1 | CSATPFRGTNEKLFF | TGCAGTGCTACCCCGTTTCGGGGGACTAATGAAAAACTGTTTTTT
many | TRBJ2-1 | TRBD2 | TRBV11-2 | CASSLSGRSGGSREQFF | TGTGCCAGCAGCTTATCCGGAAGGAGCGGGGGGTCCAGGGAGCAGTTCTTC
many | TRBJ1-5 | TRBD1 | TRBV24-1 | CATSGGRGTAPGRSNQPQHF | TGTGCCACCAGTGGGGGGAGGGGGACAGCCCCTGGTAGGAGCAATCAGCCCCAGCATTTT
many | TRBJ1-5 | NA | TRBV5-1 | CASSLMTDQPQHF | TGCGCCAGCAGTTTGATGACTGATCAGCCCCAGCATTTT
many | TRBJ2-3 | NA | TRBV3-1 | CASSHNSGQDTQYF | TGTGCCAGCAGCCACAATTCGGGGCAAGATACGCAGTATTTT
many | TRBJ2-3 | TRBD2 | TRBV7-2 | CASSLVGGGQDTQYF | TGTGCCAGCAGCTTAGTGGGCGGGGGGCAAGATACGCAGTATTTT
many | TRBJ2-1 | NA | TRBV29-1 | CSVHGVLTNEQFF | TGCAGCGTTCACGGGGTACTTACCAATGAGCAGTTCTTC
few | TRBJ1-1 | NA | TRBV5-1 | CASSLEGFGAFF | TGCGCCAGCAGCTTGGAAGGGTTCGGGGCTTTCTTT
many | TRBJ1-6 | NA | TRBV5-6 | CASSLNVKNSPLHF | TGTGCCAGCAGCTTGAACGTAAAGAATTCACCCCTCCACTTT
many | TRBJ2-7 | NA | TRBV5-1 | CASSSGTGEGREQYF | TGCGCCAGCAGCTCGGGAACAGGGGAGGGTCGCGAGCAGTACTTC
many | TRBJ2-7 | TRBD1 | TRBV5-1 | CASSPTTGTGVDEQYF | TGCGCCAGCAGCCCTACCACCGGGACAGGGGTTGACGAGCAGTACTTC
many | TRBJ2-2 | TRBD2 | TRBV7-3 | CASSLTFGTSGSGELFF | TGTGCCAGCAGCTTAACCTTTGGGACTAGCGGGAGCGGGGAGCTGTTTTTT
NA | TRBJ1-6 | NA | TRBV6-5 | CASSYSQGNSPLHF | TGTGCCAGCAGTTACTCGCAGGGCAATTCACCCCTCCACTTT
many | TRBJ2-1 | TRBD2 | TRBV5-4 | CASSLVGTSLNEQFF | TGTGCCAGCAGCTTGGTGGGGACTAGTTTGAATGAGCAGTTCTTC
many | TRBJ2-5 | NA | TRBV5-1 | CASSPGAGARTQYF | TGCGCCAGCAGCCCCGGGGCAGGGGCGCGGACCCAGTACTTC
many | TRBJ1-6 | TRBD1 | TRBV7-2 | CASSHRGDSPLHF | TGTGCCAGCAGCCACAGGGGCGATTCACCCCTCCACTTT
many | TRBJ1-2 | NA | TRBV29-1 | CSGGGYTF | TGCAGCGGGGGTGGCTACACCTTC
many | TRBJ2-7 | NA | TRBV20-1 | CSGTAGSYEQYF | TGCAGTGGGACGGCGGGATCCTACGAGCAGTACTTC
many | TRBJ2-7 | NA | TRBV29-1 | CSVRASSSYEQYF | TGCAGCGTTAGGGCCAGCTCTTCCTACGAGCAGTACTTC
NA | TRBJ2-7 | TRBD2 | TRBV6-5 | CASSSQGLAGVYEQYF | TGTGCCAGCAGTTCCCAAGGACTAGCGGGAGTGTACGAGCAGTACTTC
NA | TRBJ1-2 | TRBD1 | TRBV10-3 | CATVDREEYGYTF | TGTGCCACTGTGGACAGGGAGGAGTATGGCTACACCTTC
many | TRBJ2-1 | NA | TRBV3-1 | CASSQEEGTLGVNEQFF | TGTGCCAGCAGCCAAGAAGAGGGGACCCTAGGCGTCAATGAGCAGTTCTTC
many | TRBJ1-1 | TRBD1 | TRBV12-3/TRBV12-4 | CASSRTGAHTEAFF | TGTGCCAGCAGTCGGACAGGGGCCCACACTGAAGCTTTCTTT
many | TRBJ2-2 | NA | TRBV29-1 | CSVDRGTGELFF | TGCAGCGTTGACAGGGGCACCGGGGAGCTGTTTTTT
many | TRBJ1-2 | NA | TRBV6-1 | CASSEVGRGDYGYTF | TGTGCCAGCAGTGAAGTGGGTAGAGGGGACTATGGCTACACCTTC
many | TRBJ2-7 | NA | TRBV12-3/TRBV12-4 | CASSFGGGDEQYF | TGTGCCAGCAGTTTTGGAGGGGGGGACGAGCAGTACTTC
many | TRBJ2-2 | TRBD2 | TRBV29-1 | CSAEIAGTTGELFF | TGCAGCGCTGAGATAGCGGGAACGACCGGGGAGCTGTTTTTT
many | TRBJ1-2 | TRBD1 | TRBV12-5 | CASRGTGNYGYTF | TGTGCTAGTCGCGGGACAGGGAACTATGGCTACACCTTC
many | TRBJ2-5 | NA | TRBV25-1 | CASSEGVRGQETQYF | TGTGCCAGCAGTGAAGGAGTGAGGGGCCAAGAGACCCAGTACTTC
many | TRBJ2-7 | NA | TRBV20-1 | CSARGLTSRSSYEQYF | TGCAGTGCTAGAGGCCTTACTAGCCGTAGCTCCTACGAGCAGTACTTC